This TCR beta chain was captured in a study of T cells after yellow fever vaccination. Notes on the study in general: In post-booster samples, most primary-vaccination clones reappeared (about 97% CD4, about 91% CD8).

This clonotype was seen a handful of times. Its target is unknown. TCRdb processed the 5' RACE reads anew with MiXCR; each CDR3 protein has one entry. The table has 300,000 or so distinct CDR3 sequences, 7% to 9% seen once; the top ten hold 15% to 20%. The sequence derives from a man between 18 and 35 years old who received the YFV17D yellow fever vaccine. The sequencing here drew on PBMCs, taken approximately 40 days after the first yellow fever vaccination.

The CDR3 region has the DNA TGTGCCAGCAGTGCCAGACCGTGGGAGACCCAGTACTTC. This gives the protein CASSARPWETQYF. The V and J genes are TRBV12-3 or TRBV12-4 and TRBJ2-5; D remains ambiguous. The CDR3 sequence is 13 residues long. The V gene lost 5 bases and the J gene lost 5 bases, with 12 bases spanning the gap.